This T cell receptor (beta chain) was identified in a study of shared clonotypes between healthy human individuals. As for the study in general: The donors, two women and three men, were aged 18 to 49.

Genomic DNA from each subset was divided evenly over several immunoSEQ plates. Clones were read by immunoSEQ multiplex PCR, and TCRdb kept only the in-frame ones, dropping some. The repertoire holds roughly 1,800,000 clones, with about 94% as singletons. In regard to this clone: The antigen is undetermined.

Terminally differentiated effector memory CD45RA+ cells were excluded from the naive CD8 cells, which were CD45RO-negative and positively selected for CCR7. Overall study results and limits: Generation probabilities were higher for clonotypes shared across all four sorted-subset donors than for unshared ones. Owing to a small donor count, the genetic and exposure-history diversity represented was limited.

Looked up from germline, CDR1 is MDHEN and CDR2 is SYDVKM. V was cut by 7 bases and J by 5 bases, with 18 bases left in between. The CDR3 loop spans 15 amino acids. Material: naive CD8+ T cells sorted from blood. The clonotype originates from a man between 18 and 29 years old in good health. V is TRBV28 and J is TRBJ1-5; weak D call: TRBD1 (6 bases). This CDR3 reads CASTLPGGVYQPQHF. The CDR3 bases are TGTGCCAGCACCTTGCCGGGGGGCGTGTATCAGCCCCAGCATTTT.